These T cell receptor beta chains were read from a single sample in a study of cytomegalovirus exposure and HLA in healthy donors. Repertoires were generated with immunoSEQ multiplex PCR, while TCRdb's copy carries only in-frame clones and drops some. The table has tens of thousands of clones, about four fifths seen once. The sequencing input was PBMCs. These receptors came from a woman aged 40 to 50 in good health and CMV-seronegative. The CDR3 runs from the conserved cysteine through the conserved F or W. D genes are given only for firm matches. The size entry is marked missing in some rows and otherwise reads once, few, many or a size class.

. . TRBJ1-4 TRBV6-1 TGTGCCAGCAGTAGGGGCTCCTCTAATGAAAAACTGTTTTTT CASSRGSSNEKLFF
. TRBD2 TRBJ2-5 TRBV28 TGTGCCAGCAGTCAGCGGGGGGGGTTGACCCAGTACTTC CASSQRGGLTQYF
. . TRBJ1-1 TRBV5-1 TGCGCCAGCAGCCTCCCGGCCGTGGGGGCGAACACTGAAGCTTTCTTT CASSLPAVGANTEAFF
. TRBD2 TRBJ2-3 TRBV28 TGTGCCAGCAGCCCCTCCGGACTAGCGAGCACAGATACGCAGTATTTT CASSPSGLASTDTQYF
. . TRBJ1-5 TRBV15 TGTGCCACCAGCAGAGACATACAGGGCCGTCAGCCCCAGCATTTT CATSRDIQGRQPQHF
. . TRBJ1-5 TRBV5-6 TGTGCCAGCAGCTTGGGCATCTATAGCAATCAGCCCCAGCATTTT CASSLGIYSNQPQHF
. . TRBJ2-1 TRBV5-1 TGCGCCAGCAGCTTGCAGGGTTACTACAATGAGCAGTTCTTC CASSLQGYYNEQFF
. TRBD1 TRBJ1-1 TRBV15 TGTGCCACCAGCAGCGATGGGACAGGGGGGACTGAAGCTTTCTTT CATSSDGTGGTEAFF
once TRBD1 TRBJ1-4 TRBV27 TGTGCCAGCAGTTATCAGGGGGCAATTGAAAAACTGTTTTTT CASSYQGAIEKLFF
. . TRBJ2-7 TRBV9 TGTGCCAGCAGCGTAGCGGACAGATACTACGAGCAGTACTTC CASSVADRYYEQYF
. . TRBJ1-1 TRBV5-4 TGTGCCAGCAGCCCCCCGGGGGGTTTCTTGGCTTTCTTT CASSPPGGFLAFF
. . TRBJ2-2 TRBV27 TGTGCCAGCCGCCGATCCGGGACCGGGGAGCTGTTTTTT CASRRSGTGELFF
few . TRBJ1-1 TRBV19 TGTGCCAGTAGTATAACTCCTCTACAGAGTATGAACACTGAAGCTTTCTTT CASSITPLQSMNTEAFF
. . TRBJ1-2 TRBV5-1 TGCGCCAGCAGCTTGGTGGCCAGGGGAGGGGAAGGCTACACCTTC CASSLVARGGEGYTF
. TRBD1 TRBJ2-1 TRBV4-1 TGCGCCAGCAGCCAACCAAGTTTGGACAGGGGGCAGGGTGAGCAGTTCTTC CASSQPSLDRGQGEQFF
. TRBD1 TRBJ1-1 TRBV4-1 TGCGCCAGCAGCCCACAGGCAGGGGGCACTGAAGCTTTCTTT CASSPQAGGTEAFF
. . TRBJ1-5 TRBV12-5 TGTGCTAGTGGTAGGGGGTTCAATCAGCCCCAGCATTTT CASGRGFNQPQHF
. TRBD2 TRBJ2-7 TRBV7-2 TGTGCCAGCAGCTTATCGGCGGGGGTAGCCTACGAGCAGTACTTC CASSLSAGVAYEQYF
. TRBD2 TRBJ2-7 TRBV9 TGTGCCAGCAGCCCCTCGCTTGCGGGGGGCCGCTACGAGCAGTACTTC CASSPSLAGGRYEQYF
. TRBD1 TRBJ1-5 TRBV15 TGTGCCACCAGCAGAGGCGGGACAGGGGGCAATCAGCCCCAGCATTTT CATSRGGTGGNQPQHF
. . TRBJ1-3 TRBV30 TGTGCCTGGAGTAGAACAGTTTCAGGGGAAGGCTCCATATATTTT CAWSRTVSGEGSIYF
. . TRBJ1-1 TRBV6-6 TGTGCCAGCAGTTACTCGACAGAAACTGAAGCTTTCTTT CASSYSTETEAFF
. TRBD1 TRBJ1-2 TRBV7-3 TGTGCCAGCAGCCCCGGGACAGAAAGAAATGGCTACACCTTC CASSPGTERNGYTF